Listed below are T cell receptor beta chains from one sample, sequenced in a study of cytomegalovirus exposure and HLA in healthy donors. This table comes from immunoSEQ multiplex PCR, and its TCRdb copy is limited to in-frame clones, with some not included. In the table there are under 150,000 clones, roughly three quarters of which are singletons. The sample was PBMCs. All receptors come from a man younger than 40 in good health and CMV-seronegative. Each CDR3 is given with its conserved first and last residue. The order of the fields is D gene, clone size, J gene, V gene, CDR3 DNA, CDR3 protein. The D gene is left open where the match is weak. Clone size is stated in some rows and not others, as once, few, many or a class when expanded.

d_call: TRBD2
clone_size: NA
j_call: TRBJ2-7
v_call: TRBV29-1
cdr3_nt: TGCAGCGTAGACGGGACTAGCGGGAGTTACAGCTCCTACGAGCAGTACTTC
cdr3_aa: CSVDGTSGSYSSYEQYF

d_call: TRBD1
clone_size: NA
j_call: TRBJ1-3
v_call: TRBV30
cdr3_nt: TGTGCCTGGAGCCTCCGGGCAGGGGGCATAACTGGAAACACCATATATTTT
cdr3_aa: CAWSLRAGGITGNTIYF

d_call: NA
clone_size: NA
j_call: TRBJ2-7
v_call: TRBV7-9
cdr3_nt: TGTGCCAGCAGTTCCGCCTACGAGCAGTACTTC
cdr3_aa: CASSSAYEQYF

d_call: TRBD1
clone_size: once
j_call: TRBJ1-2
v_call: TRBV28
cdr3_nt: TGTGCCAGCAGGCGATACACAGGGGGTCGTTATGGCTACACCTTC
cdr3_aa: CASRRYTGGRYGYTF

d_call: NA
clone_size: NA
j_call: TRBJ1-6
v_call: TRBV7-2
cdr3_nt: TGTGCCAGCAGCTTAAGTCCAGGTGGCAATTCACCCCTCCACTTT
cdr3_aa: CASSLSPGGNSPLHF

d_call: NA
clone_size: few
j_call: TRBJ2-5
v_call: TRBV28
cdr3_nt: TGTGCCAGCAGTTGGCTCAGCCAAGAGACCCAGTACTTC
cdr3_aa: CASSWLSQETQYF

d_call: TRBD2
clone_size: NA
j_call: TRBJ2-5
v_call: TRBV5-1
cdr3_nt: TGCGCCGGTAATAGCGGGGGGGCAGAGACCCAGTACTTC
cdr3_aa: CAGNSGGAETQYF

d_call: NA
clone_size: NA
j_call: TRBJ1-1
v_call: TRBV18
cdr3_nt: TGTGCCAGCTCACCCTCCAGCGAGAACACTGAAGCTTTCTTT
cdr3_aa: CASSPSSENTEAFF

d_call: NA
clone_size: few
j_call: TRBJ1-1
v_call: TRBV6-1
cdr3_nt: TGTGCCAGCAGTGACTATAACCGGAACACTGAAGCTTTCTTT
cdr3_aa: CASSDYNRNTEAFF

d_call: NA
clone_size: few
j_call: TRBJ2-7
v_call: TRBV25-1
cdr3_nt: TGTGCCAGCAGAAGGGACACTTCCTACGAGCAGTACTTC
cdr3_aa: CASRRDTSYEQYF

d_call: TRBD2
clone_size: NA
j_call: TRBJ2-5
v_call: TRBV4-2
cdr3_nt: TGTGCCAGCAGCCAGGTTAGCGGGAGAAAAGAGACCCAGTACTTC
cdr3_aa: CASSQVSGRKETQYF

d_call: NA
clone_size: few
j_call: TRBJ2-7
v_call: TRBV27
cdr3_nt: TGTGCCAGCAGCTTACAGGGGAGGGGCTCCTACGAGCAGTACTTC
cdr3_aa: CASSLQGRGSYEQYF

d_call: NA
clone_size: NA
j_call: TRBJ2-2
v_call: TRBV9
cdr3_nt: TGTGCCAGCAGCGGCCGGGCGGGACGCACCGGGGAGCTGTTTTTT
cdr3_aa: CASSGRAGRTGELFF

d_call: TRBD2
clone_size: NA
j_call: TRBJ2-3
v_call: TRBV6-6
cdr3_nt: TGTGCCAGCAGTTTGAGCGGGGCCCTTGGAGATACGCAGTATTTT
cdr3_aa: CASSLSGALGDTQYF

d_call: TRBD2
clone_size: NA
j_call: TRBJ2-7
v_call: TRBV19
cdr3_nt: TGTGCCAGTAGTACTAGCGGGATTTACGAGCAGTACTTC
cdr3_aa: CASSTSGIYEQYF

d_call: NA
clone_size: NA
j_call: TRBJ2-7
v_call: TRBV5-4
cdr3_nt: TGTGCCAGCAGTCATGGCTCTCTAGACTCCTACGAGCAGTACTTC
cdr3_aa: CASSHGSLDSYEQYF

d_call: NA
clone_size: NA
j_call: TRBJ2-1
v_call: TRBV7-3
cdr3_nt: TGTGCCAGCAGCTTAACCCTAGCTGTAGATGAGCAGTTCTTC
cdr3_aa: CASSLTLAVDEQFF

d_call: NA
clone_size: NA
j_call: TRBJ1-1
v_call: TRBV27
cdr3_nt: TGTGCCAGCAGGGGGCAGGGCACTGAAGCTTTCTTT
cdr3_aa: CASRGQGTEAFF

d_call: TRBD1
clone_size: NA
j_call: TRBJ2-7
v_call: TRBV15
cdr3_nt: TGTGCCACCAGCAGGGATTCGACAGGGTCCTACGAGCAGTACTTC
cdr3_aa: CATSRDSTGSYEQYF

d_call: NA
clone_size: NA
j_call: TRBJ1-1
v_call: TRBV7-8
cdr3_nt: TGTGCCAGCAGCTTTCCGGTCACTGAAGCTTTCTTT
cdr3_aa: CASSFPVTEAFF

d_call: TRBD2
clone_size: NA
j_call: TRBJ2-3
v_call: TRBV2
cdr3_nt: TGTGCCAGCAACTCGGGGGGGAGCACAGATACGCAGTATTTT
cdr3_aa: CASNSGGSTDTQYF

d_call: NA
clone_size: NA
j_call: TRBJ1-5
v_call: TRBV30
cdr3_nt: TGTGCCTGGAGTGCTCACTGGGGGCCAAATCAGCCCCAGCATTTT
cdr3_aa: CAWSAHWGPNQPQHF

d_call: NA
clone_size: NA
j_call: TRBJ1-2
v_call: TRBV20-1
cdr3_nt: TGCAGTGCTAGAGACAGGGGCTACACCTTC
cdr3_aa: CSARDRGYTF

d_call: NA
clone_size: NA
j_call: TRBJ2-3
v_call: TRBV7-9
cdr3_nt: TGTGCCAGCAGCTTAGCAGGAAGCGGCACAGATACGCAGTATTTT
cdr3_aa: CASSLAGSGTDTQYF